Below, one TCR beta chain is given with its context. Other nucleotide sequences in the sample specify the same CDR3. Running of the assay took place at deep level. Libraries were prepared by immunoSEQ multiplex PCR; TCRdb keeps only in-frame clonotypes and omits some of them. The sample lists about 1,800,000 clones, approximately 94% occurring once. Naive-designated CD8 cells lacked CD45RO, were positively enriched for CCR7, and omitted terminally differentiated effector memory CD45RA+ cells. Donors were Caucasian adults residing in Nashville, Tennessee, USA. The data derive from a study of shared clonotypes between healthy human individuals. V was shortened by 0 bases and J by 0 bases, with 7 bases between the two germline ends. The CDR3 runs 14 residues. The germline CDR1 and CDR2 sequences are SGHDT and YYEEEE.

The chain uses TRBV5-6 and TRBJ2-7, with no clear D. The source is a young man in good health. The sequencing input was naive CD8+ T cells sorted from blood. The CDR3: CASSLGVVSYEQYF. The CDR3 nucleotides read TGTGCCAGCAGCTTGGGAGTAGTCTCCTACGAGCAGTACTTC.